These 17 T cell receptor beta chains were sequenced from one sample in a study of blood T cells in healthy people across ages. The use of a sample-barcoded 5' primer and a J-beta primer mix characterized a second PCR of about 6 to 11 cycles. One entry per CDR3 protein results from TCRdb running MiXCR on the 5' RACE reads. This sample has 1.5 million to 2 million distinct CDR3 sequences, with around half found just once. Sequenced material: blood. The receptors were gathered from a woman in her thirties or forties in good health.

The chain uses TRBV6-5 and TRBJ2-1; 9 bases are a match to TRBD2. There are 16 residues in the CDR3. Germline CDR1 is MNHEY and CDR2 is SVGAGI. V was pared by 0 bases and J by 7 bases, with 7 bases of the junction left unmatched. CDR3 DNA: TGTGCCAGCAGTTACTCCTTCGGAGCGGGAGGTAATGAGCAGTTCTTC. This gives the protein CASSYSFGAGGNEQFF.

This chain joins TRBV7-9 and TRBJ1-2, with D possibly TRBD1 on 5 matching bases. This CDR3 is 15 amino acids long. Germline values: CDR1 SEHNR, CDR2 FQNEAQ (reference sequence). Trimming took off 5 bases at V and 6 bases at J, with 19 bases between the two ends. CDR3 nucleotides: TGTGCCAGCAGCCCGAGCGTCAGGGAGGAAAATGGCTACACCTTC. Amino acid sequence: CASSPSVREENGYTF.

The chain uses TRBV6-5 and TRBJ2-1; no clear D gene. The CDR3 runs to 15 residues. Between the trimmed V and J ends, which lost 6 bases and 0 bases, there was a span of 12 bases. Germline assignment: CDR1 MNHEY and CDR2 SVGAGI. Here the CDR3 reads CASRPGPSSYNEQFF. The CDR3 DNA reads TGTGCCAGCAGACCCGGGCCGAGCTCCTACAATGAGCAGTTCTTC.

The CDR3 is CSATYTQGYSPLHF. CDR3 sequence (DNA): TGCAGTGCTACTTATACTCAGGGGTATTCACCCCTCCACTTT. The genes are TRBV20-1 and TRBJ1-6, with D possibly TRBD1 on 6 matching bases. V shed 4 bases and J shed 8 bases, with 15 bases lying between them. The CDR3 runs 14 residues. Germline lookup yields CDR1 DFQATT and CDR2 SNEGSKA (reference sequence).

With regard to this clonotype: A single base separates this from a much larger clone, so it may be a read error. CDR3 sequence: CAISNIPGETQYF. In nucleotides, the CDR3 is TGTGCCATCAGCAACATACCGGGAGAGACCCAGTACTTC. The V call is TRBV10-3, the J call TRBJ2-5; D is unclear. Germline V gives CDR1 ENHRY, CDR2 SYGVKD. V was pared by 6 bases and J by 4 bases, with 12 bases between. The CDR3 is 13 residues long.

This rearrangement joins TRBV7-2 to TRBJ2-7, with no clear D. The length of the CDR3 is 15 residues. Germline V gene sequence: CDR1 SGHTA, CDR2 FQGNSA. The V end lost 1 base, the J end lost 4 bases, and 14 bases lay between the germline ends. The chain's CDR3 is CASSLDMGSGYEQYF. CDR3 coding DNA: TGTGCCAGCAGCTTAGATATGGGTTCAGGTTACGAGCAGTACTTC.

This sequence joins TRBV7-2 and TRBJ2-1; TRBD2 might be the D (6 bases). The DNA matches TRBJ2-7 better at its end, which makes the J call doubtful. Germline CDR1 is SGHTA and CDR2 is FQGNSA. CDR3 size: 17 residues. CDR3 loop: CASSFLTSLSSYNEQYF. The CDR3 DNA reads TGTGCCAGCAGCTTCCTAACTAGCTTGAGCTCCTACAATGAGCAGTACTTC.

The J gene is TRBJ2-7, the V gene TRBV20-1; D is unresolved. The better agreement between TRBJ2-3 and the DNA end casts doubt on the J call. CDR1 DFQATT and CDR2 SNEGSKA come from the germline V gene (reference sequence). The CDR3 has 10 residues. CDR3 DNA: TGCAGTGCTAGGTGGAATACGCAGTATTTT. Translating gives CSARWNTQYF.

V usage is TRBV29-1 and J usage is TRBJ2-7; D is undetermined. The closer fit of TRBJ2-5 to the DNA end suggests the J call may be wrong. The germline V gene encodes CDR1 SQVTM and CDR2 ANQGSEA. The CDR3 totals 12 residues. CDR3 residues: CSVAHHKETQYF. CDR3 coding DNA: TGCAGCGTTGCTCACCACAAAGAGACCCAGTACTTC.

The rearrangement uses TRBV7-2 and TRBJ2-7; 10 nucleotides agree with TRBD2. Germline V gene lookup returns CDR1 SGHTA and CDR2 FQGNSA. The V and J ends lost 1 base and 4 bases, in that order; junction bases with no gene match: 1. This CDR3 spans 14 amino acids. As DNA, the CDR3 is TGTGCCAGCAGCTTAGAACTAGCGGGATACGAGCAGTACTTC. Translated: CASSLELAGYEQYF.

The chain carries TRBV7-2 and TRBJ2-2; 7 bases are shared with TRBD2. The germline V gene encodes CDR1 SGHTA and CDR2 FQGNSA. The CDR3 consists of 16 residues. The junction had 3 bases not matched to a gene; V was cut back by 1 base and J by 1 base. In nucleotides, the CDR3 is TGTGCCAGCAGCTTAGATCCGGGGGGGAACACCGGGGAGCTGTTTTTT. Protein product: CASSLDPGGNTGELFF.

Only one count was recorded for this clonotype. Relative to the germline gene, one junction end is altered; a read error may explain this. This chain joins TRBV7-2 and TRBJ2-4; 11 bases are shared with TRBD2. The CDR3 runs to 16 residues. The germline gives CDR1 SGHTA, CDR2 FQGNSA. The CDR3 nucleotides are TGTGCCAGCAGCTTCCTAGCGGGGGGTGCCAAAAGCATTCAGTACTTC. Translating it yields CASSFLAGGAKSIQYF. The variable domain in full, completed from reference TRBV7-2 and TRBJ2-4, reads GAGVSQSPSNKVTEKGKDVELRCDPISGHTALYWYRQSLGQGLEFLIYFQGNSAPDKSGLPSDRFSAERTGGSVSTLTIQRTQQEDSAVYLCASSFLAGGAKSIQYFGAGTRLSVL.

The genes are TRBV15 and TRBJ1-2; the match to TRBD1 covers 8 bases. This CDR3 has 15 amino acids. The trim removed 4 bases at V and 4 bases at J, leaving 8 bases unmatched. Germline V lookup: CDR1 LNHNV, CDR2 YYDKDF (reference sequence). CDR3 bases: TGTGCCACCAGCACATACTGGACAGGGAGCTATGGCTACACCTTC. Its protein is CATSTYWTGSYGYTF.

This chain joins TRBV20-1 and TRBJ2-4; possibly TRBD1 for D (6 bases). The V gene lost 1 base and the J gene lost 0 bases, with 13 bases spanning the gap. Germline loops: CDR1 DFQATT, CDR2 SNEGSKA (reference sequence). The CDR3 is 16 residues long. The CDR3 DNA follows: TGCAGTGCTAGAGTTGGGGGCCCCCTAGCCAAAAACATTCAGTACTTC. Translating gives CSARVGGPLAKNIQYF.

A few counts support this clonotype. In DNA, the CDR3 is TGTGCCAGCAGTTTGGGCAGGACTTCCGTATATGGCTACACCTTC. Translated, it gives CASSLGRTSVYGYTF. This rearrangement joins TRBV27 to TRBJ1-2; D gene unclear. Deletions cut 3 bases from V and 5 bases from J, with 16 bases between. CDR1 is MNHEY, CDR2 SMNVEV, per germline (reference sequence). This CDR3 spans 15 amino acids.

The DNA for the CDR3 is TGTGCCAGCAGGAGGGACGTGCCCACAGATACGCAGTATTTT. It is translated as CASRRDVPTDTQYF. The V gene is TRBV12-3 or TRBV12-4, the J gene TRBJ2-3; D tentatively fits TRBD1 or TRBD2 (5 bases each). The CDR3 is 14 amino acids. With 6 bases removed from V and 2 bases from J, the gap between germline ends came to 12 bases.

There are a few counts of this clonotype. The CDR3 sequence is CASTLTRGSTDTQYF. The CDR3 nucleotides are TGTGCCAGCACCCTCACGCGGGGTTCCACAGATACGCAGTATTTT. This sequence joins TRBV5-5 and TRBJ2-3, with D possibly being TRBD2 (6 bases). V shed 6 bases and J shed 2 bases, with 16 bases lying between them. From germline, CDR1 is SGHKS and CDR2 YYEKEE (reference sequence). This CDR3 has 15 residues.